The 8 T cell receptor beta chains reported below all come from one sample, sequenced in a study of response to subunit inactivated influenza vaccine. TCRdb recomputed calls from the RT-PCR reads with MiXCR, one row per CDR3 protein. The data contain hundreds of thousands of distinct CDR3 sequences, about a sixth of them singletons. Source: PBMCs from blood, taken roughly 12 days after vaccination. All receptors derive from a man aged 45-65 years who received an inactivated influenza vaccine.

This clonotype was recorded many times. In DNA form, the CDR3 reads TGTGCCAGCACTTACCCGGGACAGGTCTCCTACGAGCAGTACTTC. It yields the protein CASTYPGQVSYEQYF. The J gene is TRBJ2-7, the V gene TRBV2; 8 nucleotides align to TRBD1. Looked up from germline, CDR1 is SNHLY and CDR2 is FYNNEI. The CDR3 has 15 residues. Trimming cost V 7 bases and J 0 bases; bases outside gene matches: 8.

The chain recombines TRBV3-1 with TRBJ1-5, with D unclear. V dropped 2 bases and J dropped 7 bases, with 9 bases sitting between them. Germline CDR1 reads LGHDT; CDR2 reads YNNKEL (reference sequence). This CDR3 spans 13 amino acids. Here the CDR3 reads CASSQQVGQPQHF. DNA for the CDR3: TGTGCCAGCAGCCAACAGGTGGGGCAGCCCCAGCATTTT.

The chain employs TRBV7-9 and TRBJ2-7; 7 positions match TRBD2. Germline CDR1 is SEHNR and CDR2 is FQNEAQ (reference sequence). The CDR3 sequence is 13 residues long. With 4 bases clipped from V and 6 bases from J, the junction kept 6 bases outside the gene matches. The CDR3 nucleotides read TGTGCCAGCAGCTCCCTTAAGCGGGGCGAGCAGTACTTC. This sequence encodes CASSSLKRGEQYF. Supplemented by reference TRBV7-9 and TRBJ2-7, the full variable domain reads DTGVSQNPRHKITKRGQNVTFRCDPISEHNRLYWYRQTLGQGPEFLTYFQNEAQLEKSRLLSDRFSAERPKGSFSTLEIQRTEQGDSAMYLCASSSLKRGEQYFGPGTRLTVT.

This clonotype turned up a few times. The genes are TRBV18 and TRBJ2-3, with D possibly TRBD2 on 6 matching bases. There are 15 residues in the CDR3. CDR1 is KGHSH, CDR2 LQKENI, per germline. The V and J ends lost 3 bases and 1 base respectively, with 11 bases between them. The CDR3 spells CASSPRERGTDTQYF. The CDR3 DNA reads TGTGCCAGCTCACCTCGCGAGCGGGGCACAGATACGCAGTATTTT.

V usage is TRBV6-1 and J usage is TRBJ2-7, with a possible D match to TRBD2 (6 bases). CDR1 is MNHNS, CDR2 SASEGT, per germline. The V gene lost 6 bases and the J gene lost 7 bases, with 16 bases spanning the gap. The length of the CDR3 is 13 residues. CDR3 coding DNA: TGTGCCAGCAGCCTCGGGCCTCGGGGGGAGCAGTACTTC. Its protein product is CASSLGPRGEQYF.

This clonotype has at least ten counts. The chain combines TRBV6-5 with TRBJ2-1; 8 nucleotides match TRBD1. This CDR3 has 18 residues. Germline CDR1 MNHEY, CDR2 SVGAGI. J lost 5 bases, V lost 0 bases, and 12 bases had no gene match. The CDR3 DNA sequence: TGTGCCAGCAGTTACTCTCCGCCGTGGCAGGGGGCTAACAATGAGCAGTTCTTC. It is translated as CASSYSPPWQGANNEQFF.

This clonotype was picked up many times. The chain links TRBV7-2 to TRBJ1-2; tentative D call: TRBD1 (5 bases). CDR1 and CDR2 (germline): SGHTA, FQGNSA. There are 14 residues in the CDR3. V was pared by 6 bases and J by 2 bases, with 13 bases between. The CDR3 protein is CASSYRGNNYGYTF. CDR3 bases: TGTGCCAGCAGTTATCGGGGGAACAACTATGGCTACACCTTC.

On this clonotype itself: This may come from a read error, since a much larger clone is one base off. The chain recombines TRBV7-9 with TRBJ2-2, with 7 nucleotides matching TRBD1. The CDR3 runs to 15 residues. Germline lookup yields CDR1 SEHNR and CDR2 FQNEAQ (reference sequence). V dropped 5 bases and J dropped 1; count of bases not matched to a gene: 4. CDR3 coding DNA: TGTGCCAGCAGCAAGGGACAGCTGAACACCGGGGAGCTGTTTTTT. Its protein product is CASSKGQLNTGELFF. Variable domain in full (rest from reference TRBV7-9 and TRBJ2-2): DTGVSQNPRHKITKRGQNVTFRCDPISEHNRLYWYRQTLGQGPEFLTYFQNEAQLEKSRLLSDRFSAERPKGSFSTLEIQRTEQGDSAMYLCASSKGQLNTGELFFGEGSRLTVL.